This TCR beta chain stems from a study of Ad26.COV2.S vaccination and SARS-CoV-2 variants. Study-level information: Into the muscle, Ad26.COV2.S was dosed once or twice, 56 days apart. Study outcomes and limitations: People who got the vaccine or the placebo had similar non-spike TCR breadth.

The CDR3 loop spans 14 amino acids. Germline CDR1 SGHRS, CDR2 YFSETQ. V lost 1 base to trimming and J lost 0 bases, with 7 bases between them. Regarding this clone: The antigen is undetermined.

The treatment was: some 20 received Ad26.COV2.S at low or high dose, single or two shots; roughly 5 received placebo; per-sample allocation not given. The samples date from day 63 after the first vaccine or placebo injection. An 18-55-year-old adult in Boston served as donor. Sequencing was performed with immunoSEQ multiplex PCR; in TCRdb, only in-frame clones are kept and a portion is missing. The repertoire holds roughly 380,000 clones, with around 89% as singletons. The rearrangement joins TRBV5-1 to TRBJ1-1; no clear D. Specimen: peripheral blood, collected in a trial of Ad26.COV2.S vaccine versus placebo. The sequence was obtained from a person aged 18-65 years who received the Ad26.COV2.S COVID-19 vaccine or a placebo. DNA for the CDR3: TGCGCCAGCAGCTTGTGGCGGGTGAACACTGAAGCTTTCTTT. This codes for CASSLWRVNTEAFF.